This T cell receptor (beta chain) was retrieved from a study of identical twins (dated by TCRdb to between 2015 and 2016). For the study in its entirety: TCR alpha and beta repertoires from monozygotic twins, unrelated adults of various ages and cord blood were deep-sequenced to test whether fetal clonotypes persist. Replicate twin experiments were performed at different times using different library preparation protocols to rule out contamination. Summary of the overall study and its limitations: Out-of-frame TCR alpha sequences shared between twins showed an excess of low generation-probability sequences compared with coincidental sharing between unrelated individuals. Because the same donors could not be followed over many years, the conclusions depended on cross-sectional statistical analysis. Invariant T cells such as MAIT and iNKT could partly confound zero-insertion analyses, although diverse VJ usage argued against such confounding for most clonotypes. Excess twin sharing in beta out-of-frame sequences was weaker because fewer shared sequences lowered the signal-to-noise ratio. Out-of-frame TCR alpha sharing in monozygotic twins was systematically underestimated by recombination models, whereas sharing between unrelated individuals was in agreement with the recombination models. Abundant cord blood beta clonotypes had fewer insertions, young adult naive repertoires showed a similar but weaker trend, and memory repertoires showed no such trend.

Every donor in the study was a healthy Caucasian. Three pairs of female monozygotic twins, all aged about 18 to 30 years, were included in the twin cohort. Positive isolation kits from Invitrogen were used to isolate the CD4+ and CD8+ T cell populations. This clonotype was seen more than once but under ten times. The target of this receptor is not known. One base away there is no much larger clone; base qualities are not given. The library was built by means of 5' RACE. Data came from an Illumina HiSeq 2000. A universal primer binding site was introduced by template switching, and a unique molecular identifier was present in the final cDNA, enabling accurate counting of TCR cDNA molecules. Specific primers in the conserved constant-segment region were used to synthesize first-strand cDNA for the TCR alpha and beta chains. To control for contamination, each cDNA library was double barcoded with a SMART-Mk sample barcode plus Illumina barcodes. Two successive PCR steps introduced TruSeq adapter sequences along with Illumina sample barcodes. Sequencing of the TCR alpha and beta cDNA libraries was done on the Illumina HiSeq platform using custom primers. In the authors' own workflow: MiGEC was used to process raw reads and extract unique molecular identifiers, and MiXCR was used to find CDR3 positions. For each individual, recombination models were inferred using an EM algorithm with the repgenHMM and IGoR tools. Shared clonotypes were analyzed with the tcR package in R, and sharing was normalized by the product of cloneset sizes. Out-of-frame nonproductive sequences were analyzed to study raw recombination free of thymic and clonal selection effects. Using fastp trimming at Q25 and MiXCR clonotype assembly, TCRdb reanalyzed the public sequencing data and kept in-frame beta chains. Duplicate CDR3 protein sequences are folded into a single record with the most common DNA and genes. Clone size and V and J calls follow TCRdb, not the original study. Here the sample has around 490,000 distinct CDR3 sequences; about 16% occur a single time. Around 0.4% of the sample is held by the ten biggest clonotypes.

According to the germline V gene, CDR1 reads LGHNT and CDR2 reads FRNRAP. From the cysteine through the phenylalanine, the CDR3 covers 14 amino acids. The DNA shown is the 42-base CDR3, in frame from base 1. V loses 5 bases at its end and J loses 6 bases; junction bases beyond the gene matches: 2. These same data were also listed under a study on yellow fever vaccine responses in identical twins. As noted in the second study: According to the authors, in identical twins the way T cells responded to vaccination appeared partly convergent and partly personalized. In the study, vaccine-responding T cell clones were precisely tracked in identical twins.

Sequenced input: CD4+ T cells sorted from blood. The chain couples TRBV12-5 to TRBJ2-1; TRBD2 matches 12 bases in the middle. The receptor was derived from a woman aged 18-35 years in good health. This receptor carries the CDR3 CASGPLAGGNEQFF. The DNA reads TGTGCTAGTGGTCCACTAGCGGGAGGCAATGAGCAGTTCTTC.